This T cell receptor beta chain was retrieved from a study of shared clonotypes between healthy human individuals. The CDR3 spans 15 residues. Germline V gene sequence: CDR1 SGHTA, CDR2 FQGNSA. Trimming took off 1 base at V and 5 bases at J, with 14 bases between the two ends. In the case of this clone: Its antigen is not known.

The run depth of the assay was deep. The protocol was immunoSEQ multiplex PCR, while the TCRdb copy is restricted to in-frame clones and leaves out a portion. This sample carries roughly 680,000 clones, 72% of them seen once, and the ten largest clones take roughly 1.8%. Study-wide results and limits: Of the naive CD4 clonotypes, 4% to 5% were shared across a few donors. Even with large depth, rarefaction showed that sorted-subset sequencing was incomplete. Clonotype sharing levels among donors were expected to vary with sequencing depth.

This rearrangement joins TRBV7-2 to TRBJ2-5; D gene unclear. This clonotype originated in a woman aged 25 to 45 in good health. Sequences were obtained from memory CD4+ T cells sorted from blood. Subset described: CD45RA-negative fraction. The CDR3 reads CASSLGRAPQETQYF. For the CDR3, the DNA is TGTGCCAGCAGCTTAGGTAGGGCCCCTCAGGAGACCCAGTACTTC. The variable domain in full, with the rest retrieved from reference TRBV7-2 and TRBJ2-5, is GAGVSQSPSNKVTEKGKDVELRCDPISGHTALYWYRQSLGQGLEFLIYFQGNSAPDKSGLPSDRFSAERTGGSVSTLTIQRTQQEDSAVYLCASSLGRAPQETQYFGPGTRLLVL.